The source of this TCR beta chain is a study of cytomegalovirus exposure and HLA in healthy donors. General observations from the study: For most TCR beta V segments, an earlier analysis put the productive rate at about 87% or about 30% of the time.

The CDR3 totals 14 residues. Germline assignment: CDR1 MNHEY and CDR2 SVGAGI. V lost 2 bases to trimming and J lost 1 base, with 9 bases between them. Primers: 60 Vbeta forward and 13 Jbeta reverse. In the authors' workflow: Later, an analysis found 75 million to 90 million unique TCR beta chains, and about 10 million of these were shared. Profiled with immunoSEQ multiplex PCR; TCRdb holds only in-frame clones, not every one. V, J and clone size reflect that table, while D and trimming were determined from the DNA. The sample yields 80,000 or so clones, under 80% seen once. Samples came from healthy bone marrow donors. Remarks on this clone: Its matching antigen is unknown.

Material for sequencing was PBMCs. V usage is TRBV6-5 and J usage is TRBJ2-7; D might be TRBD2 (6 bases). The clonotype originates from a man aged 55 to 70 in good health and CMV-seropositive. The CDR3 here is CASSYLGLSYEQYF. For the CDR3, the DNA is TGTGCCAGCAGTTACCTGGGACTTTCCTACGAGCAGTACTTC.